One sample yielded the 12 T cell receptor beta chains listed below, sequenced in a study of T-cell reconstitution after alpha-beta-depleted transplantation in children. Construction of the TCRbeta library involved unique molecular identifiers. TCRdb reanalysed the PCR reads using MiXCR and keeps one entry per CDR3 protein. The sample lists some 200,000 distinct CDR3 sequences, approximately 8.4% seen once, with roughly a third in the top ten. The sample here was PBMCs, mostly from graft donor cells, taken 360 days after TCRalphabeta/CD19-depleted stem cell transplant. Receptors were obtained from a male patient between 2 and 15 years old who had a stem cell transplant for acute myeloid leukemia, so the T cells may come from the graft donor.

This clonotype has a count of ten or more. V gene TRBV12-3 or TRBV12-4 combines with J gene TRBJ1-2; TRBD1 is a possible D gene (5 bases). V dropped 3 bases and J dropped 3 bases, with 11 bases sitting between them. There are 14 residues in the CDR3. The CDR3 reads CASSFPGIDYGYTF. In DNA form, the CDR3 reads TGTGCCAGCAGTTTCCCAGGGATTGACTATGGCTACACCTTC.

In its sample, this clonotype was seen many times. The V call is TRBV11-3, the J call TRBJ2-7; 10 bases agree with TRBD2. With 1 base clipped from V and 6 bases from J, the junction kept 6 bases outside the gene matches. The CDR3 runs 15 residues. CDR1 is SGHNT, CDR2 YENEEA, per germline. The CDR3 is CASSLGASGSSEQYF. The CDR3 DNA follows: TGTGCCAGCAGCTTAGGTGCTAGCGGGAGTTCCGAGCAGTACTTC.

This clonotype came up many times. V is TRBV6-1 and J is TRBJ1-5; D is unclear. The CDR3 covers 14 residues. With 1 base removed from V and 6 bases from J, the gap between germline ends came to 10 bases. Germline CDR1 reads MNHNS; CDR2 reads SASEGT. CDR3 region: CASSEVQFSQPQHF. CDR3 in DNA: TGTGCCAGCAGTGAAGTACAGTTTTCTCAGCCCCAGCATTTT.

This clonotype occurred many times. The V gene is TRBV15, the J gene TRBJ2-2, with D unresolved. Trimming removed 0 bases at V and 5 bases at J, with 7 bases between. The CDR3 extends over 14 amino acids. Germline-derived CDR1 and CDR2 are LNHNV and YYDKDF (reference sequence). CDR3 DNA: TGTGCCACCAGCAGAGATTTAGGTACCGGGGAGCTGTTTTTT. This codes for CATSRDLGTGELFF.

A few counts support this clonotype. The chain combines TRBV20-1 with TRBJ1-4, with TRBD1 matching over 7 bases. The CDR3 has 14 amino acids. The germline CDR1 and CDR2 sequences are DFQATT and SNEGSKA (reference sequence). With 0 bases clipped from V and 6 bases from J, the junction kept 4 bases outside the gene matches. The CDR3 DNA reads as TGCAGTGCTAGAGACCGACAGGGTGATGAAAAACTGTTTTTT. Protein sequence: CSARDRQGDEKLFF.

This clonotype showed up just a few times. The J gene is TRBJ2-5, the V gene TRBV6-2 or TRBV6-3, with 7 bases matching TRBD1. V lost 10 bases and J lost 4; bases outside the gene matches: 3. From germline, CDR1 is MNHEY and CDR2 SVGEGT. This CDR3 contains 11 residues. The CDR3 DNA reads TGTGCCACTCGACAGGGAGAGACCCAGTACTTC. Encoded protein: CATRQGETQYF.

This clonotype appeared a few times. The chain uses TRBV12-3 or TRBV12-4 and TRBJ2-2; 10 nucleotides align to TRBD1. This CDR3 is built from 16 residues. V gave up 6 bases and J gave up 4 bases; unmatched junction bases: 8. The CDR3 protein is CASSSPGTGVTGELFF. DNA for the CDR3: TGTGCCAGCAGCAGCCCCGGGACAGGGGTCACCGGGGAGCTGTTTTTT.

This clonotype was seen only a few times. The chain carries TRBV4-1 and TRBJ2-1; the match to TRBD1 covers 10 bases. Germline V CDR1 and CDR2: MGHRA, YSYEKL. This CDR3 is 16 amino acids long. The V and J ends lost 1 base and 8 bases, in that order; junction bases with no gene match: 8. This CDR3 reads CASSQVSTGGFDEQFF. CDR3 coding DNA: TGCGCCAGCAGCCAAGTCTCGACAGGGGGCTTCGATGAGCAGTTCTTC.

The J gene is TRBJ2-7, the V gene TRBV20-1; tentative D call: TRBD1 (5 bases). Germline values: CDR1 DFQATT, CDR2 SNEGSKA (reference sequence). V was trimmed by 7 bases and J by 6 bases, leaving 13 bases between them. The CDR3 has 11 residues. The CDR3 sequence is CSVGGQGEQYV. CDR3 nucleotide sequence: TGCAGTGTCGGTGGGCAGGGCGAGCAGTACGTC.

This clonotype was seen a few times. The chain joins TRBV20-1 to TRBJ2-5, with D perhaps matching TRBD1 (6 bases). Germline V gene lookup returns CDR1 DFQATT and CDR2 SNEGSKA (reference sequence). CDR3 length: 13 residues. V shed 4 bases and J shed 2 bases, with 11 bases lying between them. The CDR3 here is CSAKRTVQETQYF. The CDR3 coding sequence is TGCAGTGCTAAGCGGACAGTTCAAGAGACCCAGTACTTC.

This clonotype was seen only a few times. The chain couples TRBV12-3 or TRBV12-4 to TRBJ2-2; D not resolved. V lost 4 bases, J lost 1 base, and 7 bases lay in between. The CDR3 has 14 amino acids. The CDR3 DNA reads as TGTGCCAGCAGTTACCAGGTGAACACCGGGGAGCTGTTTTTT. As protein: CASSYQVNTGELFF.

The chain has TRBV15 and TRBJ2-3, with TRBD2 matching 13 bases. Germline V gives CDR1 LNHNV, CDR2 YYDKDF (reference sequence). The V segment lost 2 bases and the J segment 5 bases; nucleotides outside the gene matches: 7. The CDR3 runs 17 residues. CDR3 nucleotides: TGTGCCACCAGCAGATACGGACTAGCGGGGGTTGGAGATACGCAGTATTTT. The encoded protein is CATSRYGLAGVGDTQYF. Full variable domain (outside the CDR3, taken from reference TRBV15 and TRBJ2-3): DAMVIQNPRYQVTQFGKPVTLSCSQTLNHNVMYWYQQKSSQAPKLLFHYYDKDFNNEADTPDNFQSRRPNTSFCFLDIRSPGLGDTAMYLCATSRYGLAGVGDTQYFGPGTRLTVL.